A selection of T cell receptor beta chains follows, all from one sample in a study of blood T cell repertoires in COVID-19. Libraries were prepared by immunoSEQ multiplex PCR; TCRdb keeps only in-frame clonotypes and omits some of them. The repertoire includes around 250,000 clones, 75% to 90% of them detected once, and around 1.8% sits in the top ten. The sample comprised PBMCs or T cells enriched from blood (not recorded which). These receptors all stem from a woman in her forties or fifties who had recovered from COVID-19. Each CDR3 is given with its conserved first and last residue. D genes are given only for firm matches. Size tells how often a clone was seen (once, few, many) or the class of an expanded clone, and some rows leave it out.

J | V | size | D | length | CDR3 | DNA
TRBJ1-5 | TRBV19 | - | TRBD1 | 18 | CASSIGTGGRLFNQPQHF | TGTGCCAGTAGTATCGGGACAGGGGGCCGCCTTTTCAATCAGCCCCAGCATTTT
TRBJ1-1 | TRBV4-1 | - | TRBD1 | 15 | CASSLTGQGLTEAFF | TGCGCCAGCAGCTTAACGGGACAGGGGCTCACTGAAGCTTTCTTT
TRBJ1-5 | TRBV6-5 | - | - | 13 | CASRGGSNQPQHF | TGTGCCAGCAGGGGGGGTAGCAATCAGCCCCAGCATTTT
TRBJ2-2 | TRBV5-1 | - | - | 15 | CASSLAGRSPGELFF | TGCGCCAGCAGCTTGGCAGGCAGATCACCGGGGGAGCTGTTTTTT
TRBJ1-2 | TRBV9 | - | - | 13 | CASTPEGHYGYTF | TGTGCCAGCACTCCCGAGGGCCACTATGGCTACACCTTC
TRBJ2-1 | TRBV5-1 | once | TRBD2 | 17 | CASRLIAGGPPVNEQFF | TGCGCCAGCAGATTAATAGCGGGAGGGCCTCCTGTAAATGAGCAGTTCTTC
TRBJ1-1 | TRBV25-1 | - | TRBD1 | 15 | CASRTGGFGGAEAFF | TGTGCCAGCAGAACAGGGGGCTTTGGTGGTGCTGAAGCTTTCTTT
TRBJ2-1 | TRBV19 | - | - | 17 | CASSGSSGSSSYNEQFF | TGTGCCAGTAGTGGGTCAAGCGGGTCAAGCTCCTACAATGAGCAGTTCTTC
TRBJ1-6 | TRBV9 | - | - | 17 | CASSVAQGGTYNSPLHF | TGTGCCAGCAGCGTCGCCCAGGGAGGCACCTATAATTCACCCCTCCACTTT
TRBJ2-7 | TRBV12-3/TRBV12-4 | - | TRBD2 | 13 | CASSRAEIAGQYF | TGTGCCAGCAGTAGAGCGGAAATAGCGGGGCAGTACTTC
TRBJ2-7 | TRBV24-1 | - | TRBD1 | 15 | CATSDPGQGDYEQYF | TGTGCCACCAGTGATCCGGGACAGGGGGACTACGAGCAGTACTTC
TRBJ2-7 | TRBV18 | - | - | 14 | CASSPPLVSYEQYF | TGTGCCAGCTCACCACCCCTAGTTTCCTACGAGCAGTACTTC
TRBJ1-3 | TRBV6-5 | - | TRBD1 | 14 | CPQGELDSGNTIYF | TGTCCCCAGGGGGAGCTGGACTCTGGAAACACCATATATTTT
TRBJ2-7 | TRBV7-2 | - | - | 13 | CASSIGNSYEQYF | TGTGCCAGCAGCATCGGGAACTCCTACGAGCAGTACTTC
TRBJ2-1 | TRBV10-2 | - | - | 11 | CASSDRNEQFF | TGCGCCAGCAGTGACAGGAACGAGCAGTTCTTC
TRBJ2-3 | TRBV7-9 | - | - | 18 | CASSFSGDSILEPDTQYF | TGTGCCAGCAGCTTTTCCGGGGACTCAATCCTAGAGCCAGATACGCAGTATTTT
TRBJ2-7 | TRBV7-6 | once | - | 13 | CASSLARGREQYF | TGTGCCAGCAGCTTAGCCCGGGGTCGCGAGCAGTACTTC
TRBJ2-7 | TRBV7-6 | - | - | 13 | CASSLYREVEQYF | TGTGCCAGCAGCTTATATCGTGAGGTCGAGCAGTACTTC
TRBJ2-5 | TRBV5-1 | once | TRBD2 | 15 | CASSLGLAGAETQYF | TGCGCCAGCAGCCTAGGACTAGCGGGAGCTGAGACCCAGTACTTC
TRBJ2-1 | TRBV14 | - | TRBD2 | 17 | CASSQGYRAGGLNEQFF | TGTGCCAGCAGCCAAGGTTATCGAGCGGGAGGGTTAAATGAGCAGTTCTTC
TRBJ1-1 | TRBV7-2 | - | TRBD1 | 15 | CASSLTGVISTEAFF | TGTGCCAGCAGCTTAACAGGGGTAATCAGCACTGAAGCTTTCTTT
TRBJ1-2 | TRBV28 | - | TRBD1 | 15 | CASRGTVPSNYGYTF | TGTGCCAGCAGGGGGACAGTACCCTCTAACTATGGCTACACCTTC
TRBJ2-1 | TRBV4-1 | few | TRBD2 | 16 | CASSASGPNSYNEQFF | TGCGCCAGCAGCGCTAGCGGCCCTAACTCCTACAATGAGCAGTTCTTC
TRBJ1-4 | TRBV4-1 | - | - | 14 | CASSQARGVGKLFF | TGCGCCAGCAGCCAAGCCAGGGGTGTTGGAAAACTGTTTTTT
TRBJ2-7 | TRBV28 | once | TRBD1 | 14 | CASRTGDRSSEQYF | TGTGCCAGCAGGACGGGGGACAGGTCCTCCGAGCAGTACTTC
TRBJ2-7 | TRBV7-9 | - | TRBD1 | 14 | CASSLARQGNEQYF | TGTGCCAGCAGCTTAGCCCGACAGGGCAACGAGCAGTACTTC
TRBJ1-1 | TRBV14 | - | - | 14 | CASSPQWHGTEAFF | TGTGCCAGCAGCCCCCAGTGGCATGGCACTGAAGCTTTCTTT
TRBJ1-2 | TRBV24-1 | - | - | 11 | CATSTGYGYTF | TGTGCCACCAGTACAGGGTATGGCTACACCTTC
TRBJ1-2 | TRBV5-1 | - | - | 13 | CASSSQVNYGYTF | TGCGCCAGCAGCTCCCAGGTTAACTATGGCTACACCTTC
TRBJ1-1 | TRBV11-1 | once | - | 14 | CASSWGLGYTEAFF | TGTGCCAGCAGCTGGGGCCTCGGGTACACTGAAGCTTTCTTT
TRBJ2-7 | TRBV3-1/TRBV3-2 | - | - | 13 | CASSLSGAYEQYF | TGTGCCAGCAGCCTTAGCGGCGCCTACGAGCAGTACTTC
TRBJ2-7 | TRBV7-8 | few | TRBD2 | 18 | CASSRPGEGSGVTYEQYF | TGTGCCAGCAGCCGGCCGGGTGAGGGTAGCGGGGTAACCTACGAGCAGTACTTC
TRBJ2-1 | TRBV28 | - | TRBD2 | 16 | CASSLVGTSGYNEQFF | TGTGCCAGCAGTTTGGTTGGGACTAGCGGGTACAATGAGCAGTTCTTC
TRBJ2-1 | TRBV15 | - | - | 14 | CATSRRAQQGRQFF | TGTGCCACCAGCAGGAGGGCTCAACAGGGAAGGCAGTTCTTC
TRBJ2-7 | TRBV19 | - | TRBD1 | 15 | CASSIVSTGAYEQYF | TGTGCCAGTAGTATAGTCTCCACAGGGGCCTACGAGCAGTACTTC
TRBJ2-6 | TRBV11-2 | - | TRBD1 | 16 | CASSFSRGRGANVLTF | TGTGCCAGCAGCTTTTCCAGGGGGCGTGGGGCCAACGTCCTGACTTTC
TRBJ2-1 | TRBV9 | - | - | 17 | CASSRSAGQSSYNEQFF | TGTGCCAGCAGTCGATCAGCGGGCCAGAGCTCCTACAATGAGCAGTTCTTC
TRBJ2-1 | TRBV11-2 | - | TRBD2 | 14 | CASSPGLVPGEQFF | TGTGCCAGCAGCCCCGGACTAGTCCCCGGTGAGCAGTTCTTC
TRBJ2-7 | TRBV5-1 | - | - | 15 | CASSLYGHPTYEQYF | TGCGCCAGCAGCTTGTATGGACACCCGACCTACGAGCAGTACTTC
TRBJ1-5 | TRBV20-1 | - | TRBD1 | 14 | CSASQGAPGQPQHF | TGCAGTGCAAGTCAGGGGGCCCCCGGACAGCCCCAGCATTTT
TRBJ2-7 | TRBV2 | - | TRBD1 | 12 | CASRGTGYEQYF | TGTGCCAGCAGGGGGACAGGCTACGAGCAGTACTTC
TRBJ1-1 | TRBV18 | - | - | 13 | CASSPPTRTEAFF | TGTGCCAGCTCACCCCCGACGAGGACTGAAGCTTTCTTT
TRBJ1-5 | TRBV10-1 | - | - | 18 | CASRRPGKVLDSNQPQHF | TGCGCCAGCAGAAGACCGGGTAAAGTACTAGATAGCAATCAGCCCCAGCATTTT
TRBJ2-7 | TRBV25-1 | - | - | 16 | CASSDPGTPSSYEQYF | TGTGCCAGCAGTGATCCCGGGACACCAAGCTCCTACGAGCAGTACTTC
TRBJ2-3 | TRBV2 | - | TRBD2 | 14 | CASSERLAGPNQYF | TGTGCCAGCAGTGAACGACTAGCGGGGCCGAATCAGTATTTT
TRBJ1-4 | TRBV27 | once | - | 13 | CASSLSLNEKLFF | TGTGCCAGCAGTTTATCCCTCAATGAAAAACTGTTTTTT
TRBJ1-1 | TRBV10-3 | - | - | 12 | CAISVREVGAFF | TGTGCCATCAGTGTGAGGGAGGTTGGAGCTTTCTTT
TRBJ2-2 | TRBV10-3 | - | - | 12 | CAITGGTGELFF | TGTGCCATCACAGGGGGGACCGGGGAGCTGTTTTTT
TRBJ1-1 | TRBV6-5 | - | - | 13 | CASSPPRHTEAFF | TGTGCCAGCAGCCCCCCCAGGCACACTGAAGCTTTCTTT
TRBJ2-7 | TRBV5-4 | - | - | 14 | CASSLSGSPYEQYF | TGTGCCAGCAGCCTTAGCGGTTCCCCCTACGAGCAGTACTTC
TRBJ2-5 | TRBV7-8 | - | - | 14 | CASSLAGKQETQYF | TGTGCCAGCAGCTTAGCGGGCAAACAAGAGACCCAGTACTTC
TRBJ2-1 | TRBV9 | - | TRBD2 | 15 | CASSPSGGGSGEQFF | TGTGCCAGCAGCCCTAGCGGGGGGGGGTCGGGTGAGCAGTTCTTC
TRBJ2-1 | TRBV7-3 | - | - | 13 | CASRSAQGYEQFF | TGTGCCAGCAGATCCGCCCAGGGGTATGAGCAGTTCTTC
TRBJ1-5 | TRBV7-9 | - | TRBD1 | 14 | CASSPSTGNQPQHF | TGTGCCAGCAGCCCATCGACAGGGAATCAGCCCCAGCATTTT
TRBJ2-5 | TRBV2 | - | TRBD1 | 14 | CASKTTGGIETQYF | TGTGCCAGCAAGACGACAGGGGGCATTGAGACCCAGTACTTC
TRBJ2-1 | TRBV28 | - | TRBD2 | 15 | CASSYGTSGLNEQFF | TGTGCCAGCAGTTATGGGACTAGCGGGCTAAATGAGCAGTTCTTC
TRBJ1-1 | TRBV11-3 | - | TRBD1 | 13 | CASSLQGKGGATF | TGTGCCAGCAGCTTACAAGGAAAAGGGGGCGCCACTTTT
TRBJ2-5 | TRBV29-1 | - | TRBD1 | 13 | CSVERGLRETQYF | TGCAGCGTTGAGAGGGGGCTTCGGGAGACCCAGTACTTC
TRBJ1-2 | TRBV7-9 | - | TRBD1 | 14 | CASSHNRGLGGYTF | TGTGCCAGCAGCCACAACAGGGGGCTCGGGGGCTACACCTTC
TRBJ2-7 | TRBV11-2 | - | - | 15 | CASRSPGRSSYEQYF | TGTGCCAGCAGATCTCCTGGGAGGAGCTCCTACGAGCAGTACTTC